This note documents a single TCR beta chain sequence. V dropped 1 base and J dropped 2 bases, with 11 bases sitting between them. There are 15 residues in the CDR3. Germline CDR1 MGHRA, CDR2 YSYEKL. The sample originates from a study of shared T cell receptors in the human thymus. Sequencing used immunoSEQ multiplex PCR; TCRdb keeps in-frame clones, though not all of them. The table shows about 380,000 clones, with more than 85% occurring only once. This chain joins TRBV4-1 and TRBJ1-1; D is unclear. The receptor's source is a human donor. The sequenced sample consisted of thymocytes. CDR3 nucleotide sequence: TGCGCCAGCAGCCAAGTCGTAGGTAAAAACACTGAAGCTTTCTTT. As protein: CASSQVVGKNTEAFF.